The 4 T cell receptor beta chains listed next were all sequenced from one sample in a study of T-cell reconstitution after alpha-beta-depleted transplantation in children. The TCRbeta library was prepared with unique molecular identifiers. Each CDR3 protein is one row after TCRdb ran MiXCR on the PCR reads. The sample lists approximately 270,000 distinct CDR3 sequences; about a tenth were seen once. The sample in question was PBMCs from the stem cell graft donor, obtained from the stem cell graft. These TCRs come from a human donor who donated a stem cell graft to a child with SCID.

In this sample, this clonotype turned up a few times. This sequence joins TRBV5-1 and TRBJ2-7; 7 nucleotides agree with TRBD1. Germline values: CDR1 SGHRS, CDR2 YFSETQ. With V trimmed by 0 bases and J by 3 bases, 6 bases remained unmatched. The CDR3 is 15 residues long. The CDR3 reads CASSLVTGANYEQYF. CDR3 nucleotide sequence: TGCGCCAGCAGCTTGGTAACAGGGGCGAACTACGAGCAGTACTTC. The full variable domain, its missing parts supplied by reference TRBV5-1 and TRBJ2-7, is KAGVTQTPRYLIKTRGQQVTLSCSPISGHRSVSWYQQTPGQGLQFLFEYFSETQRNKGNFPGRFSGRQFSNSRSEMNVSTLELGDSALYLCASSLVTGANYEQYFGPGTRLTVT.

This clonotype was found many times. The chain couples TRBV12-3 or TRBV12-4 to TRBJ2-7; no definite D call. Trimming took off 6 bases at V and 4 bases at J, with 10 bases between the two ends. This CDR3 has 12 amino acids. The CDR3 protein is CASSSRVYEQYF. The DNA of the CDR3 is TGTGCCAGCAGCTCCCGGGTATACGAGCAGTACTTC.

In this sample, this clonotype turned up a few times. In nucleotides, the CDR3 is TGTGCCAGCAGCTTAGGTCAGAACCAAGAGACCCAGTACTTC. Its translation: CASSLGQNQETQYF. The chain combines TRBV11-2 with TRBJ2-5; D unclear. Germline CDR1 SGHAT, CDR2 FQNNGV. The CDR3 is made up of 14 amino acids. V shed 1 base and J shed 0 bases, with 6 bases lying between them.

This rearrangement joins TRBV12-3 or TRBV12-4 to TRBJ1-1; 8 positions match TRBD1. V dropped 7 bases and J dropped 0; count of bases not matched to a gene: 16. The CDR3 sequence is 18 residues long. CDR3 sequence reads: CASNSPDRGKGLNTEAFF. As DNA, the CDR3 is TGTGCCAGCAATTCTCCAGACAGGGGAAAGGGGTTGAACACTGAAGCTTTCTTT.